This T cell receptor beta chain derives from a study of cytomegalovirus exposure and HLA in healthy donors. Regarding the study as a whole: In a later analysis, CMV-associated beta chains were mostly HLA-associated, it appeared. Investigators reported approximately 150 TCR beta chains as tied to cytomegalovirus.

With regard to this clone: What it binds is not known.

PCR primers comprised 60 Vbeta and 13 Jbeta primers. TCRdb's table, derived via immunoSEQ multiplex PCR, lists solely in-frame clones and lacks some. The sample has over 35,000 clones. Per the germline V gene, CDR1 is MNHEY and CDR2 is SVGAGI. V lost 6 bases and J 3 bases, leaving 7 bases between the germline ends. CDR3 length: 12 residues. Sequenced material: PBMCs. The clonotype originates from a woman in her 30s in good health and CMV-seronegative. This sequence joins TRBV6-5 and TRBJ2-3; D not certain. In DNA, the CDR3 is TGTGCCAGCAGCCGAGCGACAGATACGCAGTATTTT. As protein: CASSRATDTQYF.